Listed here are 14 T cell receptor beta chains from one sample, sequenced in a study of shared clonotypes between healthy human individuals. Assay: immunoSEQ multiplex PCR; the TCRdb copy retains only in-frame clones and omits some. This table holds some 2,000,000 clones, 90% to 96% found once. The sequenced sample consisted of naive CD4+ T cells sorted from blood. Specified subset: CD45RA+ positively selected. These receptor sequences come from a man between 18 and 35 years old in good health.

This chain connects TRBV2 to TRBJ2-7; 8 nucleotides align to TRBD1. J lost 6 bases, V lost 6 bases, and 4 bases had no gene match. The CDR3 is 12 residues long. Germline CDR1 reads SNHLY; CDR2 reads FYNNEI. The CDR3 nucleotides read TGTGCCAGCAGGAAAACAGGGGGCGAGCAGTACTTC. This codes for CASRKTGGEQYF.

The chain recombines TRBV7-2 with TRBJ1-1, with D possibly matching TRBD1 (6 bases). The CDR3 is 16 amino acids. Between the trimmed V and J ends, which lost 0 bases and 8 bases, there was a span of 19 bases. CDR1 and CDR2 (germline): SGHTA, FQGNSA. The CDR3 region has the DNA TGTGCCAGCAGCTTAGCGGGGGACAACAGGCCGGGGGAAGCTTTCTTT. Protein: CASSLAGDNRPGEAFF.

To note about this clone: The same CDR3 is also encoded by other DNA sequences in this sample. The genes are TRBV7-8 and TRBJ2-7, with D perhaps assigned TRBD1 or TRBD2 (5 bases each). V was trimmed by 1 base and J by 3 bases, leaving 10 bases between them. This CDR3 region has 14 residues. Germline V gives CDR1 SGHVS, CDR2 FQNEAQ. In DNA, the CDR3 is TGTGCCAGCAGCTTAGAGACTGGGGGCTACGAGCAGTACTTC. It is translated as CASSLETGGYEQYF.

Details on this clone: This sample includes further DNA sequences coding for the same CDR3. The gene calls are TRBV7-8 and TRBJ1-2; 9 positions match TRBD1. Per the germline V gene, CDR1 is SGHVS and CDR2 is FQNEAQ. The CDR3 length is 14 residues. J gave up 3 bases and V 6 bases, and 5 bases lay outside the gene matches. The CDR3 sequence: CASSFTGGDYGYTF. CDR3 coding DNA: TGTGCCAGCAGTTTCACAGGGGGCGACTATGGCTACACCTTC.

As concerns this clone: Other DNA sequences of this sample code for an identical CDR3. This chain uses TRBV2 with TRBJ1-2, with D maybe TRBD1 (5 bases). Germline V gene data show CDR1 as SNHLY and CDR2 as FYNNEI. The CDR3 has 14 amino acids. V dropped 0 bases and J dropped 3 bases, with 8 bases sitting between them. CDR3 region: CASSEAGADYGYTF. The CDR3 region has the DNA TGTGCCAGCAGTGAAGCCGGGGCAGACTATGGCTACACCTTC. The full variable domain, completed using reference TRBV2 and TRBJ1-2, is EPEVTQTPSHQVTQMGQEVILRCVPISNHLYFYWYRQILGQKVEFLVSFYNNEISEKSEIFDDQFSVERPDGSNFTLKIRSTKLEDSAMYFCASSEAGADYGYTFGSGTRLTVV.

The V call is TRBV6-5, the J call TRBJ2-3; the D is unclear. The ends were cut back, 2 bases at V and 5 bases at J, with 5 bases in the middle. The CDR3 is 12 amino acids. Germline-derived CDR1 and CDR2 are MNHEY and SVGAGI. The CDR3 region has the DNA TGTGCCAGCAGTTACGACGGAGATACGCAGTATTTT. The encoded protein is CASSYDGDTQYF.

The CDR3 reads CASSLQASGAVDEQFF. CDR3 coding DNA: TGCGCCAGCAGCTTGCAGGCTAGCGGGGCTGTCGATGAGCAGTTCTTC. This sequence joins TRBV5-1 and TRBJ2-1; 9 bases map to TRBD2. Germline CDR1 SGHRS, CDR2 YFSETQ. This CDR3 spans 16 amino acids. J was trimmed by 8 bases and V by 1 base; bases with no gene match: 10.

The rearrangement joins TRBV2 to TRBJ1-4; D not certain. The CDR3 spans 13 residues. Looked up from germline, CDR1 is SNHLY and CDR2 is FYNNEI. Trimming removed 4 bases from V and 4 bases from J, with 7 bases in between. The CDR3 region has the DNA TGTGCCAGCAGTGGCAACTTTAATGAAAAACTGTTTTTT. As protein: CASSGNFNEKLFF.

About this clone itself: This CDR3 is also generated by other DNA sequences in the sample. CDR3 protein: CASSLQGANTEAFF. The CDR3 coding sequence is TGCGCCAGCAGCTTACAGGGGGCCAACACTGAAGCTTTCTTT. The chain recombines TRBV5-1 with TRBJ1-1, with 9 bases aligning to TRBD1. CDR1 is SGHRS and CDR2 is YFSETQ in the germline V gene. J was trimmed by 2 bases and V by 2 bases; bases with no gene match: 1. The CDR3 totals 14 residues.

This clone was observed a few times. J is TRBJ1-2 and V is TRBV27, with TRBD1 matching over 8 bases. Trimming cost V 4 bases and J 6 bases; bases outside gene matches: 4. The CDR3 extends over 13 amino acids. In germline, CDR1 is MNHEY, CDR2 SMNVEV (reference sequence). CDR3 protein: CASSSGQGHGYTF. CDR3 DNA: TGTGCCAGCAGTTCCGGACAGGGCCATGGCTACACCTTC.

With regard to this clone: Within the sample, other DNA sequences also encode this same CDR3. The V gene is TRBV5-1, the J gene TRBJ2-7; 11 bases match TRBD2. Germline CDR1 SGHRS, CDR2 YFSETQ. This CDR3 contains 14 residues. The trim removed 3 bases at V and 6 bases at J, leaving 5 bases unmatched. The CDR3, as DNA: TGCGCCAGCAGCTCCGGGACTAGCGGCAGCGAGCAGTACTTC. Protein: CASSSGTSGSEQYF.

The rearrangement links TRBV7-9 to TRBJ2-5; D gene ambiguous. V shed 5 bases and J shed 1 base, with 8 bases lying between them. CDR3 length equals 13 residues. Germline V gene data show CDR1 as SEHNR and CDR2 as FQNEAQ (reference sequence). The CDR3 sequence is CASSRQSQETQYF. The CDR3 DNA follows: TGTGCCAGCAGCCGCCAAAGCCAAGAGACCCAGTACTTC.

This clone has just one count. This chain connects TRBV7-8 to TRBJ1-1; tentatively, D is TRBD1 (6 bases). V gave up 5 bases and J gave up 1 base, with 17 bases separating them. This CDR3 has 16 amino acids. Germline CDR1 SGHVS, CDR2 FQNEAQ. The CDR3 DNA reads as TGTGCCAGCAGCCCTCGTCGGACAGCCCAGAACACTGAAGCTTTCTTT. Translating it yields CASSPRRTAQNTEAFF.

This chain uses TRBV5-1 with TRBJ2-2, with 8 bases fitting TRBD2. Germline V gives CDR1 SGHRS, CDR2 YFSETQ. The V segment lost 1 base and the J segment 9 bases; nucleotides outside the gene matches: 5. The CDR3 sequence is 14 residues long. The CDR3 loop reads CASSLSGSIRELFF. DNA for the CDR3: TGCGCCAGCAGCTTGAGCGGGAGTATCAGGGAGCTGTTTTTT.